This T cell receptor beta chain was documented in a study of regulatory T cells in long-lasting Graves disease (dated by TCRdb to the early 2020s). Context from the whole study: Patients with newly diagnosed Graves' disease had been on antithyroid drugs for under 3 months. The study was registered as a clinical trial and conducted in China. TCR sequencing covered some 13 persistent and around 20 newly diagnosed Graves' disease patients, 33 samples in total. Persistent Graves' disease patients were compared with newly diagnosed Graves' disease patients by peripheral blood TCR sequencing and RNA sequencing. What the work shows at the level of the full study, not this receptor alone: Patients with persistent disease shared more public clonotypes (under 3,000) than newly diagnosed patients did (approximately 990). Only peripheral blood was studied, because thyroid tissue, the primary lesion, was inaccessible. Only the TCR beta chain was sequenced and analyzed. Preferential use of TRBV28, TRBJ1-2 and TRBJ2-5 was observed in persistent disease, whereas TRBV20-1 and TRBJ2-1 were favored in newly diagnosed disease. The small sample size was acknowledged by the authors as a limitation that may reduce accuracy. Persistent Graves' disease patients showed lower TCR Shannon entropy and fewer highly expanded clones than newly diagnosed patients, suggesting clonal expansion.

Explained via the paper, the time point label denotes: newly diagnosed GD, antithyroid drugs for less than 3 months. RNA was extracted from PBMCs in TRIzol for both TCR sequencing and RNA sequencing. The diagnosis of Graves' disease was made according to American Thyroid Association guidelines. Patients were recruited from an endocrinology department in Xi'an, China. From each patient, about 8.9 milliliters of peripheral blood was collected into an EDTA anticoagulant tube. Ficoll Paque Plus density gradient separation was used to isolate PBMCs, and no further T cell sorting was done. RNA quality was checked with an Agilent 2100 Bioanalyzer and agarose gel, and concentration with a NanoDrop 2000. Libraries were constructed by multiplex PCR. TCRdb names Illumina HiSeq 4000 as the instrument used. CDR3 regions were amplified by Arm-PCR with iRepertoire HTBI primers to construct TCR beta libraries. Gel purification was performed on PCR products prior to sequencing. From the authors' description of their analysis: Gene usage analysis of CDR3 amino acid clonotypes used the roughly 60 TRBV and around 14 TRBJ segments found across samples. COPE and FqMerger were used to merge the filtered high-quality paired reads into contigs. BLAST was used to align contigs to IMGT TRBV, TRBD and TRBJ reference genes, and CDR3 was defined according to IMGT. Any clonotype with a frequency above 0.1% was classified as a highly expanded clone. Shannon entropy served as the measure of repertoire diversity, while the Gini coefficient captured V-J evenness. Public clonotypes were defined as clonotypes shared by more than one individual. Starting from the raw public reads, TCRdb applied fastp trimming at Q25, assembled clones with MiXCR and retained in-frame beta chains. When rows share a CDR3 protein, they turn into one entry using the most common DNA and genes. TCRdb's processing, not the authors' own work, is the source of the V and J calls. The table for this sample lists hundreds of thousands of distinct CDR3 sequences; around 15% of them were counted only once. The ten largest clonotypes hold 20% to 25% of the sample.

The table lists this clonotype with a few counts. Its antigen is not yet known. Base qualities are not at hand, and no much larger clone is one base apart. From the cysteine up to the phenylalanine, the CDR3 has a length of 14 residues. The read is trimmed to its CDR3 DNA, 42 bases read in frame from base 1. The germline ends are 9 bases apart after V is trimmed by 1 base and J by 5 bases. The germline V gene provides CDR1 ENHRY and CDR2 SYGVKD. This sequence was found in a female donor with Graves disease. The source material was peripheral blood mononuclear cells (PBMCs), sampled at new diagnosis, from a patient treated with antithyroid drugs. This chain is built from TRBV10-3 and TRBJ2-1; the D gene identity is not certain. The encoded CDR3 is CAISELTPNNEQFF. The DNA is TGTGCCATCAGTGAGTTAACTCCTAACAATGAGCAGTTCTTC.